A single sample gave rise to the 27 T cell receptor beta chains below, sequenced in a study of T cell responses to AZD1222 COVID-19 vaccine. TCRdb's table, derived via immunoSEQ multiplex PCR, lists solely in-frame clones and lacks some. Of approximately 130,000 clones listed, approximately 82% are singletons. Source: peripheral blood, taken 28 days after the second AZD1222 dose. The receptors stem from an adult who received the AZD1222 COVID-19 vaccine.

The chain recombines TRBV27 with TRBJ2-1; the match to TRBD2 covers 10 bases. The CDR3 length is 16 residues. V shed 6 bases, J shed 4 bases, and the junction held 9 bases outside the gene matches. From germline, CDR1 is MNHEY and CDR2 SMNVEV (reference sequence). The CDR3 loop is CASRGWQAGGYNEQFF. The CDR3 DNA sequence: TGTGCCAGCAGAGGTTGGCAAGCGGGGGGGTACAATGAGCAGTTCTTC.

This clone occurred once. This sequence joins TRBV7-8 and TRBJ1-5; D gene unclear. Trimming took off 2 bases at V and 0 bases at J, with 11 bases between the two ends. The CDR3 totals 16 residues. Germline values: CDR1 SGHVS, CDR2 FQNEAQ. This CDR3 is CASSLRSDTSNQPQHF. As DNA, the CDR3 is TGTGCCAGCAGCTTAAGATCAGATACTAGCAATCAGCCCCAGCATTTT.

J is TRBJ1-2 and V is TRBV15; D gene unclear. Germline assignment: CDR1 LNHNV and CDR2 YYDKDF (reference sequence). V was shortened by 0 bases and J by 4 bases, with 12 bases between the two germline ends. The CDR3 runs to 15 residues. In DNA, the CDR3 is TGTGCCACCAGCAGAGATAGAAGTCCCTCCTATGGCTACACCTTC. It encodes CATSRDRSPSYGYTF.

CDR3: CASSLGLSSGNTIYF. CDR3 bases: TGTGCCAGCAGCTTAGGCCTGAGCTCTGGAAACACCATATATTTT. This chain joins TRBV7-9 and TRBJ1-3, with D unclear. The CDR3 contains 15 residues. V gave up 1 base and J gave up 0 bases, with 7 bases separating them. Looked up from germline, CDR1 is SEHNR and CDR2 is FQNEAQ (reference sequence). Full variable domain (rest looked up from reference TRBV7-9 and TRBJ1-3): DTGVSQNPRHKITKRGQNVTFRCDPISEHNRLYWYRQTLGQGPEFLTYFQNEAQLEKSRLLSDRFSAERPKGSFSTLEIQRTEQGDSAMYLCASSLGLSSGNTIYFGEGSWLTVV.

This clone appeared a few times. As DNA, the CDR3 is TGTGCCATCAGTGAGTCGATGGGAGATACGCAGTATTTT. Amino acid sequence: CAISESMGDTQYF. This chain joins TRBV10-3 and TRBJ2-3; D not certain. Trimming took 0 bases from V and 5 from J, leaving 6 bases between them. The CDR3 consists of 13 residues. From germline, CDR1 is ENHRY and CDR2 SYGVKD.

The CDR3 bases are TGTGCCAGCAGCCCGCTTATGTCTCTGCGGGGCACTGAAGCTTTCTTT. Its translation is CASSPLMSLRGTEAFF. The chain has TRBV14 and TRBJ1-1; D is unresolved. V was shortened by 4 bases and J by 4 bases, with 19 bases between the two germline ends. The CDR3 runs to 16 residues. The germline V gene encodes CDR1 SGHDN and CDR2 FVKESK.

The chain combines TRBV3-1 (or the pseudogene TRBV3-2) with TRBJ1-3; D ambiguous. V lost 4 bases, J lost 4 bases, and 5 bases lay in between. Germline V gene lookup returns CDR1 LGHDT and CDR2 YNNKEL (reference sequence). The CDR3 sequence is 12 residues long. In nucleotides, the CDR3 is TGTGCCAGCAGCCCGACCGGAAACACCATATATTTT. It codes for CASSPTGNTIYF.

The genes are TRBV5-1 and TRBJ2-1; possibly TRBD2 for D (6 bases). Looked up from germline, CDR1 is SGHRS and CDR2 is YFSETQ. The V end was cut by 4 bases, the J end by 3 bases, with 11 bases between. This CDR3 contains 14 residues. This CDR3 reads CASSVASVYNEQFF. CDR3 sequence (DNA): TGCGCCAGCAGCGTGGCTAGCGTCTACAATGAGCAGTTCTTC.

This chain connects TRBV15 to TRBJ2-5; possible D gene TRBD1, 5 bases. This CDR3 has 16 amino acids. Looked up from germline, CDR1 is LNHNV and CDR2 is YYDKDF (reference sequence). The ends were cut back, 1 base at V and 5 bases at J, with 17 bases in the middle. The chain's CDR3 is CATSRARTYRTETQYF. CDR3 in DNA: TGTGCCACCAGCAGAGCCAGGACATATCGGACGGAGACCCAGTACTTC.

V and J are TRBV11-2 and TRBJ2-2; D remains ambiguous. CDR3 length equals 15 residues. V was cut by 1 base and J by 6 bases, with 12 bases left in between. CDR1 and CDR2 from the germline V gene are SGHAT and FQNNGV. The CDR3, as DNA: TGTGCCAGCAGCTTAGGAGTCGGGTGGGCCGGGGAGCTGTTTTTT. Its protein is CASSLGVGWAGELFF.

This CDR3 reads CASSLVIGGSGGSYEQYF. In DNA, the CDR3 is TGTGCCAGCAGCTTAGTGATCGGGGGTAGCGGGGGCTCCTACGAGCAGTACTTC. This chain uses TRBV7-2 with TRBJ2-7; 9 bases are a match to TRBD2. Germline lookup yields CDR1 SGHTA and CDR2 FQGNSA. The ends lost 1 base at V and 0 bases at J; junction bases unmatched: 10. This CDR3 has 18 amino acids.

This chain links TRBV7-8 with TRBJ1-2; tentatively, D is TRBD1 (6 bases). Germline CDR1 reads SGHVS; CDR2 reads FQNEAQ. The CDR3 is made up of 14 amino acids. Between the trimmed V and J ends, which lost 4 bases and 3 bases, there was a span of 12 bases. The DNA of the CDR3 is TGTGCCAGCAGCTCCCGACAGGCTCACTATGGCTACACCTTC. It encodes CASSSRQAHYGYTF. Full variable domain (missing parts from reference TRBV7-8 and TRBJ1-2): GAGVSQSPRYKVAKRGQDVALRCDPISGHVSLFWYQQALGQGPEFLTYFQNEAQLDKSGLPSDRFFAERPEGSVSTLKIQRTQQEDSAVYLCASSSRQAHYGYTFGSGTRLTVV.

CDR3 sequence: CASSFIPGTEAFF. CDR3 sequence (DNA): TGTGCCAGCAGCTTCATTCCGGGCACTGAAGCTTTCTTT. The chain carries TRBV7-2 and TRBJ1-1; D gene uncertain. CDR3 length: 13 amino acids. The ends were cut back, 3 bases at V and 4 bases at J, with 9 bases in the middle. Per germline, CDR1 SGHTA and CDR2 FQGNSA.

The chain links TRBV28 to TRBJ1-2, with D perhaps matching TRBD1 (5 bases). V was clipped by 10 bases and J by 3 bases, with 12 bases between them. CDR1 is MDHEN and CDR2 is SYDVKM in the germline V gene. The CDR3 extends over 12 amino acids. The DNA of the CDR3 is TGTGCCACCCGCGGGGGATACTATGGCTACACCTTC. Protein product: CATRGGYYGYTF.

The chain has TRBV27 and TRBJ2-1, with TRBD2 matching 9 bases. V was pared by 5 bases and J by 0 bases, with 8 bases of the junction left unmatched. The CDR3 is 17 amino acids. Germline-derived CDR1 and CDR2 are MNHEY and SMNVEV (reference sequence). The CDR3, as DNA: TGTGCCAGCAGTAACAGACTAGCGGTGATCTCCTACAATGAGCAGTTCTTC. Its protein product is CASSNRLAVISYNEQFF.

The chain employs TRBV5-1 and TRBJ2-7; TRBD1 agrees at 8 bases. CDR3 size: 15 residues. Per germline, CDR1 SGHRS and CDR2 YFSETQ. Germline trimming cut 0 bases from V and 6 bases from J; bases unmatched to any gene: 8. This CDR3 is CASSLAGVTGGEQYF. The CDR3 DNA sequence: TGCGCCAGCAGCTTGGCCGGGGTCACAGGGGGCGAGCAGTACTTC.

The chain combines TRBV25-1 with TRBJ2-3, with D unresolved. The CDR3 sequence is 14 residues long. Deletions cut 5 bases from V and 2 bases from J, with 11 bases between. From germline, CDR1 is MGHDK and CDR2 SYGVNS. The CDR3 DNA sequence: TGTGCCAGCAGTCTAGTTTTCTCCACAGATACGCAGTATTTT. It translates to CASSLVFSTDTQYF.

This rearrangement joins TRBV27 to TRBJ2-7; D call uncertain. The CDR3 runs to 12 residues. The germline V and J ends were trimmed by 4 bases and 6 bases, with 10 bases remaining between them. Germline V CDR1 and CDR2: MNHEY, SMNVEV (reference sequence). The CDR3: CASSSRAPEQYF. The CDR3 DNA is TGTGCCAGCAGTTCACGGGCCCCCGAGCAGTACTTC.

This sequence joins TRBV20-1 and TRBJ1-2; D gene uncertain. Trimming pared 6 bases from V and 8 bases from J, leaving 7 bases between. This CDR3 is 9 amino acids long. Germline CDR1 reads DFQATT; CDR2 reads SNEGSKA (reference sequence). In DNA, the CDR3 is TGCAGTGCCTTAAGAGGCTACACCTTC. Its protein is CSALRGYTF.

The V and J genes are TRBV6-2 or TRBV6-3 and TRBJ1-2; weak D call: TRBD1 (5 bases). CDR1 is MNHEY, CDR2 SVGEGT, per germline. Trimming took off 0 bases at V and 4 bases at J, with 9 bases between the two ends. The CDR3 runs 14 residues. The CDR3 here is CASSYSDTGYGYTF. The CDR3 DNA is TGTGCCAGCAGTTACTCGGACACGGGCTATGGCTACACCTTC.

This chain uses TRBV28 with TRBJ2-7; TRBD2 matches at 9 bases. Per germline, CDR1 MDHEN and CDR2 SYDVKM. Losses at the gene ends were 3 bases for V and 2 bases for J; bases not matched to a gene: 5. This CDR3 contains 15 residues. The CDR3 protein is CASSFGSSGTYEQYF. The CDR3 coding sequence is TGTGCCAGCAGTTTTGGGTCTAGCGGGACCTACGAGCAGTACTTC.

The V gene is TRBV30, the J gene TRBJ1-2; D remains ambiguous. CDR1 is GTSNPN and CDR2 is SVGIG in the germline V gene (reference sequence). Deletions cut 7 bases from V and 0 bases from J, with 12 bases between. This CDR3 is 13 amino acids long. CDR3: CAFGSTSNYGYTF. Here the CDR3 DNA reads TGTGCCTTTGGAAGTACCTCTAACTATGGCTACACCTTC.

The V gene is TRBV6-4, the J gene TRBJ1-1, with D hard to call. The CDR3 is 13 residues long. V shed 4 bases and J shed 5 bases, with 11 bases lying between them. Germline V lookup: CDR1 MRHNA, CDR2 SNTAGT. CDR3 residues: CASSGNWGTEAFF. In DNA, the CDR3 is TGTGCCAGCAGTGGGAATTGGGGTACTGAAGCTTTCTTT.

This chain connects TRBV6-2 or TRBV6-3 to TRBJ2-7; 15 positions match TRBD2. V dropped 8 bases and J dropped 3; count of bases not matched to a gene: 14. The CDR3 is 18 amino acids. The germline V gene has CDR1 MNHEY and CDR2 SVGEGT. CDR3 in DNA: TGTGCCAGCGGCCGCATGGGACTAGCGGGGGGCGGCGTCTACGAGCAGTACTTC. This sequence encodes CASGRMGLAGGGVYEQYF.

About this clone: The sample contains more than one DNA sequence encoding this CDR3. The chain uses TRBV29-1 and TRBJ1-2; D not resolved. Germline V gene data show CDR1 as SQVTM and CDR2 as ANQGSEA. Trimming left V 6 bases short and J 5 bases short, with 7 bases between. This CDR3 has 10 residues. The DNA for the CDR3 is TGCAGCGTCTCAGAGTATGGCTACACCTTC. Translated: CSVSEYGYTF.

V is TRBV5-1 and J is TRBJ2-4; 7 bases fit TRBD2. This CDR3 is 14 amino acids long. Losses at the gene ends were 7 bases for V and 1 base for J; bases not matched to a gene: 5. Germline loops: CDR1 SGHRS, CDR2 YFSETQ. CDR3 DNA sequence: TGCGCCAGCGGCCACGGGGGGGCCAAAAACATTCAGTACTTC. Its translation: CASGHGGAKNIQYF.

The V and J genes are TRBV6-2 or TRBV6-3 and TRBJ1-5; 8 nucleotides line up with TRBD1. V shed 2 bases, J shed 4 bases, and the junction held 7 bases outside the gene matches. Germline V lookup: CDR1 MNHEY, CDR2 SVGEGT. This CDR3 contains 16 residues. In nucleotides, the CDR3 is TGTGCCAGCAGTTACCCAGGACAGGGCCTAAATCAGCCCCAGCATTTT. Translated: CASSYPGQGLNQPQHF.